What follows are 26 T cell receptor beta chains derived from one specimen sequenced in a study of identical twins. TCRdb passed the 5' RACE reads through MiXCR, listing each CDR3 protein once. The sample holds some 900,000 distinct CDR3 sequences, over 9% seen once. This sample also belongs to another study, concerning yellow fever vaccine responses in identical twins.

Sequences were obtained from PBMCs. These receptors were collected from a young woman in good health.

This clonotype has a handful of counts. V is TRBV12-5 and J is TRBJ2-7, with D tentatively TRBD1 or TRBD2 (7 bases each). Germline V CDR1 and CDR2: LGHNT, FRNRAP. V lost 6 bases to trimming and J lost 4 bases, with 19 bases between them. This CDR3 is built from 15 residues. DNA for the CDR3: TGTGCTAGTGGAACCCAGGGGGGGATCCGTTACGAGCAGTACTTC. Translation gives CASGTQGGIRYEQYF.

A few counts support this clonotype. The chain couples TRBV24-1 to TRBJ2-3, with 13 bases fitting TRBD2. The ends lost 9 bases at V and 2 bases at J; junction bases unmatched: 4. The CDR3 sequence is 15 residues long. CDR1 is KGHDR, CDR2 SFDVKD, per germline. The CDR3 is CATRTSGGSTDTQYF. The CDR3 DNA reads TGTGCCACCCGGACTAGCGGGGGTTCCACAGATACGCAGTATTTT.

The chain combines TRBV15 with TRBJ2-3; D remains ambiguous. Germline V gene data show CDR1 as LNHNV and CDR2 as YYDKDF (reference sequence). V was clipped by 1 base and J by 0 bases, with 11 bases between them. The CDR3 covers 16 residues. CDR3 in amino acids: CATSRAGRSSTDTQYF. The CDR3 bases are TGTGCCACCAGCAGAGCCGGACGGAGTAGCACAGATACGCAGTATTTT.

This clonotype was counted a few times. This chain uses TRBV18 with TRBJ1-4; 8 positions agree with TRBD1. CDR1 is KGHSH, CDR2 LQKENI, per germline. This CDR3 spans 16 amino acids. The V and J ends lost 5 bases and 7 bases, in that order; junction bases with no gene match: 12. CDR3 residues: CASSNGTGLRGEKLFF. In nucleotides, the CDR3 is TGTGCCAGCTCAAACGGGACAGGTCTCCGGGGTGAAAAACTGTTTTTT. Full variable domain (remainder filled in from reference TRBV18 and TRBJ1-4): NAGVMQNPRHLVRRRGQEARLRCSPMKGHSHVYWYRQLPEEGLKFMVYLQKENIIDESGMPKERFSAEFPKEGPSILRIQQVVRGDSAAYFCASSNGTGLRGEKLFFGSGTQLSVL.

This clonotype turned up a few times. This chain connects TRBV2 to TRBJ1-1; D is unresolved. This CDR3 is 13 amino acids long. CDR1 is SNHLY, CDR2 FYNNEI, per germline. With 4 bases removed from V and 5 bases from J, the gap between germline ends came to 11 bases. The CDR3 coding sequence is TGTGCCAGCAGTGTAAAGGGAGGTACTGAAGCTTTCTTT. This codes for CASSVKGGTEAFF.

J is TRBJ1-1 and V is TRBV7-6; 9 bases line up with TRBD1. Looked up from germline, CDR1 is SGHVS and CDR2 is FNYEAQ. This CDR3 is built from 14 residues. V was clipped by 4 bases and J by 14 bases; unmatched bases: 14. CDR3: CASSSRTGESGRFF. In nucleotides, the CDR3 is TGTGCCAGCAGCTCCCGGACAGGGGAGTCCGGGCGGTTCTTT. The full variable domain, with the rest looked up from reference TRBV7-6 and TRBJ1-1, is GAGVSQSPRYKVTKRGQDVALRCDPISGHVSLYWYRQALGQGPEFLTYFNYEAQQDKSGLPNDRFSAERPEGSISTLTIQRTEQRDSAMYRCASSSRTGESGRFFGQGTRLTVV.

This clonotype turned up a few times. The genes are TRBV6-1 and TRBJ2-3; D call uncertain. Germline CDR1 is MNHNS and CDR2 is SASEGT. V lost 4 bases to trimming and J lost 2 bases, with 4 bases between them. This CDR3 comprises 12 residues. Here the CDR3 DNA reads TGTGCCAGCAGTGGGGACACAGATACGCAGTATTTT. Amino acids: CASSGDTDTQYF.

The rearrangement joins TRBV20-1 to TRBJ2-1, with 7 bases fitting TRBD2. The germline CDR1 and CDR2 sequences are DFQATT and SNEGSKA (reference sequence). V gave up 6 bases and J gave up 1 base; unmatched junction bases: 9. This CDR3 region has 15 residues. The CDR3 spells CSANGGGGSYNEQFF. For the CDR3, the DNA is TGCAGTGCCAATGGCGGGGGTGGGTCCTACAATGAGCAGTTCTTC.

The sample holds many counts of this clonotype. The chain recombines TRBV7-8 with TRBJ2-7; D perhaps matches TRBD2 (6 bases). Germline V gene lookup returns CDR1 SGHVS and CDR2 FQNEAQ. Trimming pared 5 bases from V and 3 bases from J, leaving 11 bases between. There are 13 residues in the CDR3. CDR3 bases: TGTGCCAGCAGCCTAGGGGACTTCTACGAGCAGTACGTC. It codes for CASSLGDFYEQYV.

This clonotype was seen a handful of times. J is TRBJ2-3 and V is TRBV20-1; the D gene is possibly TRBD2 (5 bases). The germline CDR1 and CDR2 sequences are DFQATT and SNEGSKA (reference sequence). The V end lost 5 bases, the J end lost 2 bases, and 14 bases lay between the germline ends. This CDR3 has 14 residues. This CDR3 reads CSAEGLWNTDTQYF. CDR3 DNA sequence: TGCAGTGCTGAGGGCCTTTGGAACACAGATACGCAGTATTTT.

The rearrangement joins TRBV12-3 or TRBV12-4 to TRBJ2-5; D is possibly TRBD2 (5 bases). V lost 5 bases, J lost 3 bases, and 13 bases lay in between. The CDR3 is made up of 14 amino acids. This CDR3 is CASSPDLGEETQYF. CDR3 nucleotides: TGTGCCAGCAGTCCGGACTTAGGAGAAGAGACCCAGTACTTC.

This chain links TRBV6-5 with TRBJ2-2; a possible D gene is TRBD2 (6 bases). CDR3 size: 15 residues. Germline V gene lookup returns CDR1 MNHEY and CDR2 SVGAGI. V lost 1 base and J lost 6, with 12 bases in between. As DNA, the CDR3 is TGTGCCAGCAGTTACTTACTAGCAGGTCCCGGGGAGCTGTTTTTT. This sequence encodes CASSYLLAGPGELFF.

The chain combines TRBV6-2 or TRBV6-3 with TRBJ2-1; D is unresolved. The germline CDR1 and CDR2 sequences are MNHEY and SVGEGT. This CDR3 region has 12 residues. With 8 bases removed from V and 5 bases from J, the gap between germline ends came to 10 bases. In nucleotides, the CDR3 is TGTGCCAGCCTCAGGTGGGACAATGAGCAGTTCTTC. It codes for CASLRWDNEQFF.

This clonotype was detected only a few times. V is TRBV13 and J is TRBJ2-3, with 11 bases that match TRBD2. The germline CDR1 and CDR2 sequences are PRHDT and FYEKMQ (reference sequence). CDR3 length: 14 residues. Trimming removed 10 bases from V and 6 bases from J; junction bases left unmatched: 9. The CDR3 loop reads CATLAGGPSDTQYF. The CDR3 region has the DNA TGTGCCACTCTAGCGGGAGGCCCTTCGGATACGCAGTATTTT.

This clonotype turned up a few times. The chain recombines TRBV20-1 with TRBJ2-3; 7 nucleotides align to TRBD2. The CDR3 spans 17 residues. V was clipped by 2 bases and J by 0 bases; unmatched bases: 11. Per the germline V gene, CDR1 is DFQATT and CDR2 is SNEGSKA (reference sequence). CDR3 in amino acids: CSARWPSGAPSTDTQYF. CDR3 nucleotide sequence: TGCAGTGCTAGATGGCCTAGCGGTGCCCCTAGCACAGATACGCAGTATTTT.

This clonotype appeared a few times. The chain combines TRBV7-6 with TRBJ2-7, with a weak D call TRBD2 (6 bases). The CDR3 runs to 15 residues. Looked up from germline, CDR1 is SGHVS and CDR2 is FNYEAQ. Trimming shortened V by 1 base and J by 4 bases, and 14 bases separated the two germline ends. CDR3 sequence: CASSLDPGVVYEQYF. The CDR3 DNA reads TGTGCCAGCAGCTTAGACCCGGGAGTGGTGTACGAGCAGTACTTC. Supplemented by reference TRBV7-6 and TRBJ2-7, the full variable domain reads GAGVSQSPRYKVTKRGQDVALRCDPISGHVSLYWYRQALGQGPEFLTYFNYEAQQDKSGLPNDRFSAERPEGSISTLTIQRTEQRDSAMYRCASSLDPGVVYEQYFGPGTRLTVT.

The DNA for the CDR3 is TGTGCCACCAGCAGAGATCTTACGGGAGCTTCCTACAATGAGCAGTTCTTC. Its protein is CATSRDLTGASYNEQFF. The rearrangement uses TRBV15 and TRBJ2-1; weak D call: TRBD2 (6 bases). Trimming left V 0 bases short and J 1 base short, with 13 bases between. Germline values: CDR1 LNHNV, CDR2 YYDKDF (reference sequence). The CDR3 sequence is 17 residues long.

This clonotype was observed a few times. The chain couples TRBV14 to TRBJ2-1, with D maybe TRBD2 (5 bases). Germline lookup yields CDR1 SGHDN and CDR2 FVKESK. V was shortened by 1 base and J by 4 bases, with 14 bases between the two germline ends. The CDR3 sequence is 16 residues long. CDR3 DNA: TGTGCCAGCAGCCAAGTTCGAGGACTGTCATACAATGAGCAGTTCTTC. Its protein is CASSQVRGLSYNEQFF.

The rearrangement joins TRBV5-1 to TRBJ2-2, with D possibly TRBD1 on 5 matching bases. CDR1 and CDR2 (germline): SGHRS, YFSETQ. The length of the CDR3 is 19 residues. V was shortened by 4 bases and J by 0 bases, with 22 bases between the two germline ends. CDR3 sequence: CASSLWGLTASANTGELFF. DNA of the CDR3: TGCGCCAGCAGCCTTTGGGGCCTCACAGCATCGGCGAACACCGGGGAGCTGTTTTTT.

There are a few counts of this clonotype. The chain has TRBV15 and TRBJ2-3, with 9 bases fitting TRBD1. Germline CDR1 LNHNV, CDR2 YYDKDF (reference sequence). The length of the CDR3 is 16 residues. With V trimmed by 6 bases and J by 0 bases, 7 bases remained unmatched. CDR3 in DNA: TGTGCCACCAGTACCGGGACAGGGACTAGCACAGATACGCAGTATTTT. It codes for CATSTGTGTSTDTQYF.

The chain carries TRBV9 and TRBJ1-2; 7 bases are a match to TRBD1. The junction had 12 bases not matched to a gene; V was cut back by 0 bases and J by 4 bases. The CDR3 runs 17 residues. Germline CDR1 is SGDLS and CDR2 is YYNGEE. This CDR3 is CASSVDGTARHIYGYTF. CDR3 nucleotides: TGTGCCAGCAGCGTAGATGGGACAGCGCGGCACATCTATGGCTACACCTTC.

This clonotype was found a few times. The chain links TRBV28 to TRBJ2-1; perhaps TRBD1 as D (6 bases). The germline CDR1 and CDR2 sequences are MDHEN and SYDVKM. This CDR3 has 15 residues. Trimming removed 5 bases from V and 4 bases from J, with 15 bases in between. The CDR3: CASSLHQGIYNEQFF. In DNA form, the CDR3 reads TGTGCCAGCAGTCTTCATCAGGGGATTTACAATGAGCAGTTCTTC. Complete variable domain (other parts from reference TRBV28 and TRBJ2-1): DVKVTQSSRYLVKRTGEKVFLECVQDMDHENMFWYRQDPGLGLRLIYFSYDVKMKEKGDIPEGYSVSREKKERFSLILESASTNQTSMYLCASSLHQGIYNEQFFGPGTRLTVL.

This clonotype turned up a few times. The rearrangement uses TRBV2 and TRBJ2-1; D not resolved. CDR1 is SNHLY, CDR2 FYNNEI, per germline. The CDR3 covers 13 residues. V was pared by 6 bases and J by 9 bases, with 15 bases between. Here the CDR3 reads CASSLTTWSEQFF. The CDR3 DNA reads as TGTGCCAGCAGCCTAACCACCTGGAGTGAGCAGTTCTTC.

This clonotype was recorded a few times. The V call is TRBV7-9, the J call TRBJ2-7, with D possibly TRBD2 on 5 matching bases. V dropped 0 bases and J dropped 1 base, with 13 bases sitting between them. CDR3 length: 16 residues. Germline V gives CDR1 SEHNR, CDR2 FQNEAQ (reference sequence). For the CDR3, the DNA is TGTGCCAGCAGCTTAGCGGCCCCTAGCCAGTCCTACGAGCAGTACTTC. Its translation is CASSLAAPSQSYEQYF.

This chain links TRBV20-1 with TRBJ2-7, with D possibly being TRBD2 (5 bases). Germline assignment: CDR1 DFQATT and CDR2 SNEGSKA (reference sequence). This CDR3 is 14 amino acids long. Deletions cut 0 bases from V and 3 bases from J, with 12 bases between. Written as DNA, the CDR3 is TGCAGTGCTAGAGAGCGGGCTGGACTCTACGAGCAGTACTTC. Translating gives CSARERAGLYEQYF.

CDR3 residues: CSAIRTGWAQYF. In nucleotides, the CDR3 is TGCAGTGCTATTAGGACAGGGTGGGCCCAGTACTTC. The chain has TRBV20-1 and TRBJ2-5; 8 positions agree with TRBD1. After removal of 4 bases from V and 9 bases from J, the junction contained 7 bases not matched to a gene. CDR3 length: 12 residues. The germline gives CDR1 DFQATT, CDR2 SNEGSKA (reference sequence).